This T cell receptor (beta chain) was sequenced for a study of shared clonotypes between healthy human individuals. Findings and limits, study-wide: Sequencing depth was expected to influence donor clonotype sharing.

On this clone: Its matching antigen is unknown.

The germline CDR1 and CDR2 sequences are MGHDK and SYGVNS. V shed 6 bases and J shed 0 bases, with 11 bases lying between them. The CDR3 loop spans 15 amino acids. Some clones are missing from TCRdb's copy, which holds only in-frame ones; the method was immunoSEQ multiplex PCR. This sample has about 560,000 clones, with around 77% found just once. The chain has TRBV25-1 and TRBJ2-2; D remains unclear. The sample comprised PBMCs. The sequence came from a woman in her 40s in good health. Some clones in this sample may be carry-over from other donors' samples. The CDR3 DNA reads TGTGCCAGCAGCCCCCCTCCAACGAACACCGGGGAGCTGTTTTTT. This codes for CASSPPPTNTGELFF.